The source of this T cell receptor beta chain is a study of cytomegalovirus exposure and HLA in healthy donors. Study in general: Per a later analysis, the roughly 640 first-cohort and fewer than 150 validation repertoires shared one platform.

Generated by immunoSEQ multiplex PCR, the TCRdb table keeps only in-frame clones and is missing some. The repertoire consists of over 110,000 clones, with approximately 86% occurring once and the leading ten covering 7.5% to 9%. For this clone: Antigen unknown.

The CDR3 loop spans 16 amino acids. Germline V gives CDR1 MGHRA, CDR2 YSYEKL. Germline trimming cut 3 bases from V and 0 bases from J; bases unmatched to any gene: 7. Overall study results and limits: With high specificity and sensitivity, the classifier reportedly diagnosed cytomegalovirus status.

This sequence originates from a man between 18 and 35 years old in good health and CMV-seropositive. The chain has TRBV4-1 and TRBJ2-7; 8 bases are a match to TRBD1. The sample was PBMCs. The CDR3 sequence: CASSHGGQGFSYEQYF. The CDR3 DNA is TGCGCCAGCAGCCACGGTGGACAGGGTTTCTCCTACGAGCAGTACTTC.